Reported below is one TCR beta chain. Treatment noted: around 19 received Ad26.COV2.S at low or high dose, single or two shots; a few received placebo; per-sample allocation not given. After the first vaccine or placebo injection, samples were drawn on day 63. V gave up 5 bases and J gave up 4 bases; unmatched junction bases: 9. This CDR3 is 16 amino acids long. Germline V lookup: CDR1 MDHEN, CDR2 SYDVKM. Profiled with immunoSEQ multiplex PCR; TCRdb holds only in-frame clones, not every one. The data hold over 400,000 clones, with about 92% observed a single time. This entry comes from a study of Ad26.COV2.S vaccination and SARS-CoV-2 variants. On the study more broadly: Intramuscularly, Ad26.COV2.S was given either once or twice, 56 days apart.

V is TRBV28 and J is TRBJ2-3; 10 nucleotides align to TRBD1. The sample consisted of peripheral blood, taken in a trial of Ad26.COV2.S vaccine versus placebo. The origin of this receptor is a person aged 18-65 years who received the Ad26.COV2.S COVID-19 vaccine or a placebo. CDR3 DNA sequence: TGTGCCAGCAGTACCCTCCCGGGACAGGGGTCAGATACGCAGTATTTT. It translates to CASSTLPGQGSDTQYF.